Below, 25 T cell receptor beta chains from the same sample are listed, as sequenced in a study of T cell repertoires in cytomegalovirus infection. Using its own MiXCR run on the reads, TCRdb lists one record per CDR3 protein. The data hold 600,000 to 700,000 distinct CDR3 sequences, with 30% to 35% observed a single time. No cognate antigen is known for these TCRs. Specimen: cultured PBMCs, collected from culture after CMV antigen stimulation. The receptors originated from a human donor in good health (CMV status not recorded). Some clones in this sample may be carry-over from other donors' samples.

This chain uses TRBV6-2 or TRBV6-3 with TRBJ1-1; 7 positions agree with TRBD1. The CDR3 runs 15 residues. V dropped 3 bases and J dropped 7; count of bases not matched to a gene: 11. Germline values: CDR1 MNHEY, CDR2 SVGEGT. CDR3 in DNA: TGTGCCAGCAGTTATTCAGGGGGAAGGTATGATGAAGCTTTCTTT. This codes for CASSYSGGRYDEAFF.

CDR3 sequence: CASSPTGAGANVLTF. CDR3 nucleotide sequence: TGTGCCAGCAGTCCTACAGGTGCCGGGGCCAACGTCCTGACTTTC. The J gene is TRBJ2-6, the V gene TRBV12-3 or TRBV12-4; maybe TRBD1 (5 bases). V lost 5 bases, J lost 4 bases, and 12 bases lay in between. CDR3 length equals 15 residues.

This sequence joins TRBV13 and TRBJ1-2; no reliable D call. CDR1 is PRHDT, CDR2 FYEKMQ, per germline (reference sequence). CDR3 length: 16 amino acids. Trimming took 2 bases from V and 4 from J, leaving 17 bases between them. The DNA of the CDR3 is TGTGCCAGCAGCTTATCAAGGGAGCCCTGGGGCTATGGCTACACCTTC. This codes for CASSLSREPWGYGYTF.

A remark on this clonotype: Mismatch with germline at one junction end may stem from a read error. This sequence joins TRBV7-9 and TRBJ2-7; D is undetermined. Looked up from germline, CDR1 is SEHNR and CDR2 is FQNEAQ (reference sequence). The CDR3 runs 13 residues. The CDR3 region is CASSLDEVYDQYF. CDR3 DNA sequence: TGTGCCAGCAGCTTAGACGAGGTCTACGACCAGTACTTC.

This clonotype has only a few counts. This chain uses TRBV12-3 or TRBV12-4 with TRBJ2-1, with D possibly matching TRBD2 (6 bases). This CDR3 has 15 residues. Trimming left V 3 bases short and J 5 bases short, with 14 bases between. Here the CDR3 reads CASSLKAGRNNEQFF. CDR3 DNA: TGTGCCAGCAGTTTGAAAGCGGGCCGGAACAATGAGCAGTTCTTC.

This clonotype has only one observation. This chain links TRBV9 with TRBJ1-3, with a tentative D call TRBD1 (5 bases). Germline V gene data show CDR1 as SGDLS and CDR2 as YYNGEE. The V and J ends lost 6 bases and 0 bases respectively, with 10 bases between them. The CDR3 consists of 14 residues. CDR3 residues: CASNLGTSGNTIYF. The CDR3 DNA reads TGTGCCAGCAACCTCGGGACCTCTGGAAACACCATATATTTT.

This clonotype was recorded a few times. The rearrangement links TRBV7-2 to TRBJ2-5; maybe TRBD2 (7 bases). Deletions cut 2 bases from V and 4 bases from J, with 14 bases between. CDR1 is SGHTA and CDR2 is FQGNSA in the germline V gene. This CDR3 is built from 15 residues. The CDR3 here is CASSLFIGGRETQYF. In nucleotides, the CDR3 is TGTGCCAGCAGCTTATTTATCGGGGGGCGAGAGACCCAGTACTTC.

The J gene is TRBJ2-3, the V gene TRBV15, with 13 bases aligning to TRBD2. Germline CDR1 reads LNHNV; CDR2 reads YYDKDF (reference sequence). CDR3 length equals 14 residues. Germline trimming cut 9 bases from V and 6 bases from J; bases unmatched to any gene: 6. The CDR3 region has the DNA TGTGCCACAGCCGGGACTAGCGGGACTGATACGCAGTATTTT. It codes for CATAGTSGTDTQYF.

This chain links TRBV6-1 with TRBJ2-7, with TRBD2 as a possible D gene (6 bases). CDR3 length: 13 residues. Trimming stripped 8 bases from V and 2 bases from J, with 13 bases between. CDR1 is MNHNS and CDR2 is SASEGT in the germline V gene. The CDR3 protein is CASCGTDAYEQYF. CDR3 sequence (DNA): TGTGCCAGCTGCGGGACTGACGCCTACGAGCAGTACTTC.

The table lists this clonotype with a count of one. The chain has TRBV20-1 and TRBJ2-3, with D tentatively TRBD2 (6 bases). This CDR3 is built from 13 residues. Germline V gives CDR1 DFQATT, CDR2 SNEGSKA (reference sequence). In DNA, the CDR3 is TGCTCCGGGCGGGGTACTAGCACAGATACGCAGTATTTT. This translates into CSGRGTSTDTQYF.

This clonotype was seen ten or more times. The chain links TRBV28 to TRBJ2-7; 10 bases align to TRBD2. The CDR3 spans 15 residues. With V trimmed by 5 bases and J by 0 bases, 4 bases remained unmatched. From germline, CDR1 is MDHEN and CDR2 SYDVKM. The CDR3 bases are TGTGCCAGCAGTGCCAGCGGGGGGGCCTCCTACGAGCAGTACTTC. This codes for CASSASGGASYEQYF.

This chain uses TRBV19 with TRBJ2-2; D is possibly TRBD2 (5 bases). The CDR3 is 18 amino acids. The ends were cut back, 0 bases at V and 6 bases at J, with 20 bases in the middle. Germline lookup yields CDR1 LNHDA and CDR2 SQIVND (reference sequence). CDR3 residues: CASSIDPGFTRFPGELFF. As DNA, the CDR3 is TGTGCCAGTAGTATAGACCCGGGTTTCACTAGGTTCCCCGGGGAGCTGTTTTTT.

As regards this clonotype: An end of the junction does not agree with germline; a read error may underlie this. The V call is TRBV5-6, the J call TRBJ1-1, with 8 bases fitting TRBD1. Germline V gives CDR1 SGHDT, CDR2 YYEEEE. This CDR3 comprises 13 residues. CDR3 in amino acids: CVSSWGQAPEAFF. CDR3 DNA: TGTGTCAGCAGCTGGGGACAGGCCCCTGAAGCTTTCTTT.

This clonotype occurred many times. The chain links TRBV27 to TRBJ1-5, with 7 bases identical to TRBD1. V lost 11 bases and J lost 4; bases outside the gene matches: 5. CDR1 and CDR2 from the germline V gene are MNHEY and SMNVEV (reference sequence). This CDR3 has 12 residues. The CDR3 nucleotides are TGTGCCTCGAGGACAGGTAATCAGCCCCAGCATTTT. It specifies CASRTGNQPQHF.

The chain recombines TRBV19 with TRBJ2-2, with 7 bases matching TRBD2. The CDR3 runs 15 residues. The germline gives CDR1 LNHDA, CDR2 SQIVND (reference sequence). The V and J ends lost 7 bases and 4 bases, in that order; junction bases with no gene match: 9. This chain's CDR3 is CASKGMAGATGELFF. DNA for the CDR3: TGTGCCAGTAAAGGGATGGCGGGAGCCACCGGGGAGCTGTTTTTT.

This clonotype was counted between two and nine times. The chain is built from TRBV11-2 and TRBJ2-5; the D is unclear. The CDR3 runs to 12 residues. The V end was cut by 5 bases, the J end by 5 bases, with 9 bases between. Germline CDR1 SGHAT, CDR2 FQNNGV. CDR3 nucleotides: TGTGCCAGCAGCGGGCCGACTGAGACCCAGTACTTC. It translates to CASSGPTETQYF. The full variable domain, with the rest looked up from reference TRBV11-2 and TRBJ2-5, is EAGVAQSPRYKIIEKRQSVAFWCNPISGHATLYWYQQILGQGPKLLIQFQNNGVVDDSQLPKDRFSAERLKGVDSTLKIQPAKLEDSAVYLCASSGPTETQYFGPGTRLLVL.

This clonotype was detected ten times or more. This chain uses TRBV7-2 with TRBJ2-7; TRBD2 matches at 8 bases. V was pared by 5 bases and J by 2 bases, with 8 bases of the junction left unmatched. The germline V gene has CDR1 SGHTA and CDR2 FQGNSA. CDR3 size: 15 residues. This CDR3 reads CASSRGGLVTYEQYF. Here the CDR3 DNA reads TGTGCCAGCAGCCGGGGGGGACTAGTCACCTACGAGCAGTACTTC.

The chain joins TRBV10-3 to TRBJ1-3; 7 bases agree with TRBD1. The V gene's germline CDR1 is ENHRY and CDR2 SYGVKD. This CDR3 spans 16 amino acids. After removal of 6 bases from V and 3 bases from J, the junction contained 11 bases not matched to a gene. CDR3 DNA: TGTGCCATCAGCACTGGCGACAGGGAGAATGGAAACACCATATATTTT. This encodes CAISTGDRENGNTIYF.

This clonotype was seen only a few times. This chain uses TRBV12-3 or TRBV12-4 with TRBJ1-4, with a weak D call TRBD1 (5 bases). V dropped 3 bases and J dropped 5 bases, with 13 bases sitting between them. The CDR3 length is 15 residues. CDR3 sequence (DNA): TGTGCCAGCAGTTTCCCGGGACGGTTGAATGAAAAACTGTTTTTT. Its protein is CASSFPGRLNEKLFF.

The chain joins TRBV2 to TRBJ2-1, with 9 bases lining up with TRBD2. The CDR3 covers 15 residues. Trimming cost V 6 bases and J 4 bases; bases outside gene matches: 7. Germline CDR1 SNHLY, CDR2 FYNNEI. The CDR3 DNA is TGTGCCAGCAGGGAGCTAGCGGGGTATTACAATGAGCAGTTCTTC. Translation: CASRELAGYYNEQFF.

This clonotype turned up a few times. V and J are TRBV6-2 or TRBV6-3 and TRBJ2-3, with D perhaps matching TRBD2 (6 bases). Trimming removed 4 bases at V and 1 base at J, with 18 bases between. Germline V gene lookup returns CDR1 MNHEY and CDR2 SVGEGT. The CDR3 sequence is 17 residues long. This CDR3 reads CASSSLKEGWGTDTQYF. CDR3 nucleotides: TGTGCCAGCAGTTCCCTCAAGGAGGGATGGGGCACAGATACGCAGTATTTT.

In this sample, this clonotype turned up a few times. This chain links TRBV14 with TRBJ2-3, with D perhaps given as TRBD1 or TRBD2 (5 bases each). This CDR3 spans 16 amino acids. Deletions cut 2 bases from V and 0 bases from J, with 12 bases between. CDR1 SGHDN and CDR2 FVKESK come from the germline V gene. The CDR3 DNA follows: TGTGCCAGCAGCCAAAGACGGGGCGGAAGCACAGATACGCAGTATTTT. Residues: CASSQRRGGSTDTQYF.

This clonotype has only a few counts. J is TRBJ2-3 and V is TRBV6-2 or TRBV6-3; a weak D match, TRBD1 (6 bases). This CDR3 has 15 residues. The V end was cut by 6 bases, the J end by 4 bases, with 17 bases between. Looked up from germline, CDR1 is MNHEY and CDR2 is SVGEGT. The CDR3 coding sequence is TGTGCCAGCAGCGGGATTCAGGGGTTGGCAGATACGCAGTATTTT. Encoded protein: CASSGIQGLADTQYF.

This rearrangement joins TRBV6-6 to TRBJ2-3; 8 bases agree with TRBD2. The germline V gene encodes CDR1 MNHNY and CDR2 SVGAGI (reference sequence). The J segment lost 10 bases and the V segment lost 5 bases, leaving 8 bases of the junction unmatched. The CDR3 has 13 residues. The CDR3 loop reads CASSPPGLGSQYF. In DNA form, the CDR3 reads TGTGCCAGCAGTCCTCCGGGACTAGGCTCGCAGTATTTT.

The chain joins TRBV19 to TRBJ1-1; no reliable D call. CDR3 length: 16 residues. V dropped 1 base and J dropped 6 bases, with 18 bases sitting between them. Germline V lookup: CDR1 LNHDA, CDR2 SQIVND (reference sequence). CDR3: CASSIGWEVLSAEAFF. CDR3 nucleotide sequence: TGTGCCAGTAGTATAGGGTGGGAGGTGCTGAGCGCTGAAGCTTTCTTT.